In its sample, the clone carrying this T cell receptor (beta chain) was seen a few times. The target antigen is unknown. These data come from a study of T cell repertoires in cytomegalovirus infection. About the research overall: A matching HLA type, together with CMV infection, was signaled by public TCR beta signatures.

This CDR3 has 17 residues. CDR1 SGHVT and CDR2 SQSDAQ come from the germline V gene. The ends were cut back, 4 bases at V and 2 bases at J, with 19 bases in the middle. TCRdb processed the reads anew with MiXCR; each CDR3 protein has one entry. This sample has around 540,000 distinct CDR3 sequences, with about 33% found just once. Overall study findings and caveats: HLA-C-restricted, CMV-specific TCR beta clonotypes were dominant ex vivo.

The rearrangement joins TRBV7-4 to TRBJ2-3; D is possibly TRBD1 (6 bases). The receptor was derived from a human donor in good health (CMV status not recorded). Some clones in this sample may be carry-over from other donors' samples. The material was cultured PBMCs, obtained from culture after CMV antigen stimulation. DNA of the CDR3: TGTGCCAGCAGCTCAAGAACGTGGACAGAGAACACAGATACGCAGTATTTT. Its translation is CASSSRTWTENTDTQYF. The complete variable domain, with remaining parts taken from reference TRBV7-4 and TRBJ2-3, reads GAGVSQSPRYKVAKRGRDVALRCDSISGHVTLYWYRQTLGQGSEVLTYSQSDAQRDKSGRPSGRFSAERPERSVSTLKIQRTEQGDSAVYLCASSSRTWTENTDTQYFGPGTRLTVL.